This passage covers 3 T cell receptor beta chains from one sample sequenced in a study of T cell responses to AZD1222 COVID-19 vaccine. Method: immunoSEQ multiplex PCR; TCRdb's copy keeps in-frame clones and lacks some. The repertoire holds about 86,000 clones, with approximately 82% as singletons. This material consisted of peripheral blood, taken on day 0 of AZD1222 vaccination. These receptors were taken from an adult in good health.

The chain employs TRBV30 and TRBJ2-7; 7 bases map to TRBD1. J lost 2 bases, V lost 0 bases, and 4 bases had no gene match. This CDR3 is built from 14 residues. The germline gives CDR1 GTSNPN, CDR2 SVGIG (reference sequence). CDR3 amino acids: CAWSVSTGAYEQYF. The CDR3 DNA is TGTGCCTGGAGTGTAAGCACAGGGGCCTACGAGCAGTACTTC.

This clone is a singleton in its sample. This chain uses TRBV2 with TRBJ1-5, with TRBD1 identical over 9 bases. This CDR3 is built from 15 residues. Unmatched junction bases numbered 6, after V lost 4 bases and J lost 5 bases. Germline V gene lookup returns CDR1 SNHLY and CDR2 FYNNEI. The CDR3 DNA is TGTGCCAGCAGTGCATCCGGGACAGGGTATCAGCCCCAGCATTTT. Protein product: CASSASGTGYQPQHF.

This clone was seen only a few times. This chain links TRBV29-1 with TRBJ2-5, with D tentatively TRBD2 (6 bases). The CDR3 covers 12 residues. V dropped 6 bases and J dropped 9 bases, with 17 bases sitting between them. From germline, CDR1 is SQVTM and CDR2 ANQGSEA. The CDR3 loop reads CSVGSRGTAQYF. The CDR3, as DNA: TGCAGCGTCGGATCCCGGGGGACGGCCCAGTACTTC.